The clone carrying this TCR beta chain was found a few times. TCRdb called the reads again in MiXCR, with one record for every CDR3 protein. The data show over a thousand distinct CDR3 sequences, around 78% seen once. The data derive from a study of regulatory T cells in long-lasting Graves disease. V dropped 6 bases and J dropped 6; count of bases not matched to a gene: 14. CDR3 size: 16 residues. The germline gives CDR1 SGHTA, CDR2 FQGNSA. From PBMCs, RNA was extracted and then used to make the TCR library. This TCR derives from a woman aged 30 to 39 with Graves disease. This rearrangement joins TRBV7-2 to TRBJ2-3; 8 nucleotides line up with TRBD2. The input for sequencing was peripheral blood mononuclear cells (PBMCs), taken with antithyroid drug treatment, in newly diagnosed or persistent Graves disease (not recorded which). The CDR3 region is CASRDGGAPVSDTQYF. The DNA for the CDR3 is TGTGCCAGCAGGGACGGGGGGGCCCCCGTATCCGATACGCAGTATTTT.